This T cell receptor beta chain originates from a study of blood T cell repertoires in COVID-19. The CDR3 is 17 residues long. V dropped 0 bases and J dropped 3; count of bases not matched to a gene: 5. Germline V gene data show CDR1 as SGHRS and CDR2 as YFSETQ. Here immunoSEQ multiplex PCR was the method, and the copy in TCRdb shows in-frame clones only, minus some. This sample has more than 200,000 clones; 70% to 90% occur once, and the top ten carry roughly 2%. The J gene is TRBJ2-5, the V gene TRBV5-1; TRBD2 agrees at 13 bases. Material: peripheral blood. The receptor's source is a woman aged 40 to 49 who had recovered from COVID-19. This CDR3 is CASSLGGLAGNKETQYF. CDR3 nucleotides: TGCGCCAGCAGCTTGGGGGGACTAGCGGGAAATAAAGAGACCCAGTACTTC.